This TCR beta chain was captured by sequencing in a study of blood T cell repertoires in COVID-19. For the study at large: Acute and convalescent COVID-19 samples came from the United States, Italy and Spain.

In Cohort 3, a recovered donor had either two negative PCRs, clearance, or symptom resolution. Per the original methods: Researchers report that nucleated cell counts were estimated from reference gene primer amplification. The assay was immunoSEQ multiplex PCR, and TCRdb's table has in-frame clones only and misses some. V and J calls and clone size are those listed in that table; D and trimming were worked out from the DNA. The table includes about 280,000 clones, around 85% detected once. The CDR3 has 12 amino acids. V lost 5 bases and J 5 bases, leaving 9 bases between the germline ends. The rearrangement joins TRBV12-3 or TRBV12-4 to TRBJ1-1; no firm D call. Sequencing used PBMCs or T cells enriched from blood (not recorded which). This receptor was identified in a woman between 45 and 65 years old who had recovered from COVID-19. The CDR3 DNA reads TGTGCCAGCAGTCGTACACCGACTGAAGCTTTCTTT. Protein product: CASSRTPTEAFF.